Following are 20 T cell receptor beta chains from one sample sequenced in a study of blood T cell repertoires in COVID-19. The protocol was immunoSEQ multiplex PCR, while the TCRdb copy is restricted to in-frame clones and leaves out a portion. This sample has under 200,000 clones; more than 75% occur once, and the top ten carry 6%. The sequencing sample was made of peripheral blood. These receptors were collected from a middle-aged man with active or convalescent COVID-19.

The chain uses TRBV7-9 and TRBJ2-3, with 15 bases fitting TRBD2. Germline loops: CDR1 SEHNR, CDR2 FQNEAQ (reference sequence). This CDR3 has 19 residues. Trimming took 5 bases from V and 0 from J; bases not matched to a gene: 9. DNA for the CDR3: TGTGCCAGCAGCCGCCGAGGACTAGCGGGGGGGCCAAGCACAGATACGCAGTATTTT. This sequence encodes CASSRRGLAGGPSTDTQYF.

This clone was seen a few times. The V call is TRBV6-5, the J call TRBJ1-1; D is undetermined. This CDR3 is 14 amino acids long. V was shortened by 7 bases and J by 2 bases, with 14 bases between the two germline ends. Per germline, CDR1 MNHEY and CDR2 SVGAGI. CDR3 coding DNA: TGTGCCAGCACTTCTTCGGTGGTCAACACTGAAGCTTTCTTT. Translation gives CASTSSVVNTEAFF.

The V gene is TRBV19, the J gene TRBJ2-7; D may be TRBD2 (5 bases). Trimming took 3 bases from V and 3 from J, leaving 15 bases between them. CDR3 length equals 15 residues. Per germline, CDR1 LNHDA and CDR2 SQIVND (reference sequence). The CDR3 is CASSMRVGRSYEQYF. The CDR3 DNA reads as TGTGCCAGTAGTATGAGGGTCGGCAGAAGCTACGAGCAGTACTTC.

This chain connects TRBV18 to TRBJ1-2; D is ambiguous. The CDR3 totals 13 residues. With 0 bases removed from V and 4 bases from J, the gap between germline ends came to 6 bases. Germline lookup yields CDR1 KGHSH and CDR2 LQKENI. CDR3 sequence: CASSPPGTYGYTF. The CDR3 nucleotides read TGTGCCAGCTCACCACCGGGCACCTATGGCTACACCTTC.

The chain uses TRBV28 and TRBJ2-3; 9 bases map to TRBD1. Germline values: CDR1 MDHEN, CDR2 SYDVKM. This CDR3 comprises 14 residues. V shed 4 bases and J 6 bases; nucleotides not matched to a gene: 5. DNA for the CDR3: TGTGCCAGCAGTTGGACAGGGGCAGGGGATACGCAGTATTTT. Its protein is CASSWTGAGDTQYF.

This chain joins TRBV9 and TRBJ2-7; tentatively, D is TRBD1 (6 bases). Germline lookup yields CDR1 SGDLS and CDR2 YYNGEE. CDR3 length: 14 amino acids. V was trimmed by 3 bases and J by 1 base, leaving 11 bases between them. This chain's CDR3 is CASSAATGSYEQYF. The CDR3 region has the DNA TGTGCCAGCAGCGCCGCGACAGGTTCCTACGAGCAGTACTTC.

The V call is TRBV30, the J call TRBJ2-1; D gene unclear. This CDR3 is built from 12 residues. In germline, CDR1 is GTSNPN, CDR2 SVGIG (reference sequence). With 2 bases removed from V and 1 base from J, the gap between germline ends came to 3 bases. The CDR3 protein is CAWSLSYNEQFF. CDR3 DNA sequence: TGTGCCTGGAGTTTATCCTACAATGAGCAGTTCTTC.

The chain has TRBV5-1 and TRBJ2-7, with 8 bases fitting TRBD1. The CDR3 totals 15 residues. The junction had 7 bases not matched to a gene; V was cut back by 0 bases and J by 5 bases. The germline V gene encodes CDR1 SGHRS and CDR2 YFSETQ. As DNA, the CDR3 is TGCGCCAGCAGCTTGGGCGGCGCAGGGGGCAACGAGCAGTACTTC. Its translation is CASSLGGAGGNEQYF.

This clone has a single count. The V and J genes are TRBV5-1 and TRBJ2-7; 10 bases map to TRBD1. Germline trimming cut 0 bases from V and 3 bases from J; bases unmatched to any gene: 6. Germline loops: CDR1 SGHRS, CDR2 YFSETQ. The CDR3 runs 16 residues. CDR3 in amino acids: CASSLDYRDRGYEQYF. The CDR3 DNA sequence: TGCGCCAGCAGCTTGGACTACCGGGACAGGGGCTACGAGCAGTACTTC.

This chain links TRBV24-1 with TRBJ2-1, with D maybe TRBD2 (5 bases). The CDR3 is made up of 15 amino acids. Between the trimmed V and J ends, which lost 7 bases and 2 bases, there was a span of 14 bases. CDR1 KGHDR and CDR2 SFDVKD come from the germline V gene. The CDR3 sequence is CATSLGGPPYNEQFF. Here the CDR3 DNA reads TGTGCCACCAGCCTGGGCGGGCCCCCCTACAATGAGCAGTTCTTC.

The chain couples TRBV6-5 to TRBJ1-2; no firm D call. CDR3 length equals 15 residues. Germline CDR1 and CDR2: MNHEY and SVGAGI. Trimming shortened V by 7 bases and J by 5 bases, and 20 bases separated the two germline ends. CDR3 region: CASTRGGGLDYGYTF. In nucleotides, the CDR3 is TGTGCCAGCACCCGAGGAGGCGGACTAGATTATGGCTACACCTTC.

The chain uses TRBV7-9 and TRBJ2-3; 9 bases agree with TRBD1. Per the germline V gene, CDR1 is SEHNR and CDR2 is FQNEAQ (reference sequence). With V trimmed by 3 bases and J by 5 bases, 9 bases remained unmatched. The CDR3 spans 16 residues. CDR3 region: CASSFFLGQGRDTQYF. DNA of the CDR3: TGTGCCAGCAGCTTTTTTTTGGGACAGGGCCGAGATACGCAGTATTTT. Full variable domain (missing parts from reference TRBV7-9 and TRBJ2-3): DTGVSQNPRHKITKRGQNVTFRCDPISEHNRLYWYRQTLGQGPEFLTYFQNEAQLEKSRLLSDRFSAERPKGSFSTLEIQRTEQGDSAMYLCASSFFLGQGRDTQYFGPGTRLTVL.

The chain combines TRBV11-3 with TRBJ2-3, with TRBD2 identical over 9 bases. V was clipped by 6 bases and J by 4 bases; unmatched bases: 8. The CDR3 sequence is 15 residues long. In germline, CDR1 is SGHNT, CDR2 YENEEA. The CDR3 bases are TGTGCCAGCAGTTCTTCACGCGGGGGGGCAGATACGCAGTATTTT. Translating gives CASSSSRGGADTQYF. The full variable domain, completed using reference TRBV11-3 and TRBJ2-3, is EAGVVQSPRYKIIEKKQPVAFWCNPISGHNTLYWYLQNLGQGPELLIRYENEEAVDDSQLPKDRFSAERLKGVDSTLKIQPAELGDSAVYLCASSSSRGGADTQYFGPGTRLTVL.

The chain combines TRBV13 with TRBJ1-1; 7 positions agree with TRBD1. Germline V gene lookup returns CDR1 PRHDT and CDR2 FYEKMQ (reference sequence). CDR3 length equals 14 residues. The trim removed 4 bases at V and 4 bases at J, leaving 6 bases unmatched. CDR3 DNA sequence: TGTGCCAGCAGCTCCAGACAGGGTTTCACTGAAGCTTTCTTT. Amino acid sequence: CASSSRQGFTEAFF.

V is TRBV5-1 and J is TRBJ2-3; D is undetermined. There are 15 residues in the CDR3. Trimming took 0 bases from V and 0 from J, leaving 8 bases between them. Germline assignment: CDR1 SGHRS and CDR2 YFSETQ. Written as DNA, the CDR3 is TGCGCCAGCAGCTTGGTTACCTATAGCACAGATACGCAGTATTTT. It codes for CASSLVTYSTDTQYF.

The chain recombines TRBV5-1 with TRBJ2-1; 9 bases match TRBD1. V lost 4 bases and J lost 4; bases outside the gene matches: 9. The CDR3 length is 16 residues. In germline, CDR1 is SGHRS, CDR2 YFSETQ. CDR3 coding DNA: TGCGCCAGCAGCCCGCCGACAGGGGGGTTTTACAATGAGCAGTTCTTC. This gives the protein CASSPPTGGFYNEQFF. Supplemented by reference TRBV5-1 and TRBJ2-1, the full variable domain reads KAGVTQTPRYLIKTRGQQVTLSCSPISGHRSVSWYQQTPGQGLQFLFEYFSETQRNKGNFPGRFSGRQFSNSRSEMNVSTLELGDSALYLCASSPPTGGFYNEQFFGPGTRLTVL.

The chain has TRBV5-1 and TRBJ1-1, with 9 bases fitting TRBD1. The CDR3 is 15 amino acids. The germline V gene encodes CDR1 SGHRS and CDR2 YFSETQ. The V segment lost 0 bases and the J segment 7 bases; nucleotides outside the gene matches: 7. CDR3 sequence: CASSLDLQGAVEAFF. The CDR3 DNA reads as TGCGCCAGCAGCTTGGATCTACAGGGGGCGGTTGAAGCTTTCTTT. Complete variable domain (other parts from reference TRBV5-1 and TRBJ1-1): KAGVTQTPRYLIKTRGQQVTLSCSPISGHRSVSWYQQTPGQGLQFLFEYFSETQRNKGNFPGRFSGRQFSNSRSEMNVSTLELGDSALYLCASSLDLQGAVEAFFGQGTRLTVV.

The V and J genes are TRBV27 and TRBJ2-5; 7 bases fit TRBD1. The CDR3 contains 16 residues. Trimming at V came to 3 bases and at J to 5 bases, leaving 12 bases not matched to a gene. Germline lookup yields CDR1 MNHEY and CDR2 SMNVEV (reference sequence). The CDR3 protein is CASSFLSTGSRETQYF. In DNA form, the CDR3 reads TGTGCCAGCAGTTTCTTGTCGACAGGGAGCAGGGAGACCCAGTACTTC.

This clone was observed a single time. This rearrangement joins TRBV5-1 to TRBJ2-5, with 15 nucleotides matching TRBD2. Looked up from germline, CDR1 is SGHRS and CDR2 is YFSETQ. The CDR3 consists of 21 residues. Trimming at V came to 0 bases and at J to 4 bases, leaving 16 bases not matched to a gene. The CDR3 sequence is CASSLALETGTSGGKGETQYF. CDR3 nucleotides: TGCGCCAGCAGCTTGGCCCTGGAAACCGGGACTAGCGGGGGGAAAGGAGAGACCCAGTACTTC.

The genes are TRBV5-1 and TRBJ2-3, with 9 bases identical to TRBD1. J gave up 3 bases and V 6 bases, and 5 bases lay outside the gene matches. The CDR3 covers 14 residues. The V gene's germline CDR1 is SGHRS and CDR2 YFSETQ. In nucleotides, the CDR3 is TGCGCCAGCATCGGGACAGGGTTGACAGATACGCAGTATTTT. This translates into CASIGTGLTDTQYF.